The rows below give T cell receptor beta chains drawn from one sample of a study of blood T cell repertoires in COVID-19. Using immunoSEQ multiplex PCR, the repertoire was profiled, and TCRdb retains in-frame clones only, with some absent. The table has tens of thousands of clones, approximately 84% seen once. The sample was peripheral blood. Receptor source: a man between 65 and 80 years old with active COVID-19. The CDR3 runs from the conserved cysteine through the conserved F or W. The D gene is left open where the match is weak. Clone size is not always given. Where it is, it says once, few, many or a class for expanded clones.

size	V	D	CDR3
NA	TRBV5-1	NA	CASSLGAERAYEQYF
NA	TRBV19	NA	CASSIHTGWRNTEAFF
once	TRBV3-1/TRBV3-2	TRBD2	CASSQAQRGHSYEQYF
NA	TRBV5-4	NA	CASSLGGTQETQYF
NA	TRBV10-2	TRBD1	CASSEDRGYGYTF
NA	TRBV19	NA	CASTLGGGAGTEAFF
NA	TRBV10-3	NA	CAISEYLDTQYF
NA	TRBV27	NA	CASSFGGGLSYEQYF
NA	TRBV28	NA	CASSQGQRDYGYTF
NA	TRBV7-9	NA	CASSLRGRLVNVQETQYF
few	TRBV24-1	TRBD1	CATSDSPGTGQETQYF